These 9 T cell receptor beta chains were sequenced from one sample in a study of shared clonotypes between healthy human individuals (dated by TCRdb to the early 2020s). Libraries came from the immunoSEQ multiplex PCR assay. TCRdb took this table from immuneACCESS and kept in-frame rearrangements with V and J called. Such tables lack part of the clones; where checked against another copy, unresolved V genes explain under half of the gap, and the rest is unexplained. Present in this sample are over 750,000 clones, just over 95% of which were seen just once. Less than 0.25% of the sample lies in the top ten. CD8 naive samples were obtained by positive selection for CCR7 among CD45RO-negative cells, yielding a CD45RA+CCR7+ population from which TemRA cells were excluded. The sample was naive CD8+ T cells sorted from blood. Reading the label with the study, this specimen's cell subset or site is: CD45RA+CCR7+. The receptors here all came from a man aged 25-40 years in good health.

This rearrangement joins TRBV6-5 to TRBJ2-1; D not resolved. Germline CDR1 MNHEY, CDR2 SVGAGI. The CDR3 is 16 residues long. Trimming stripped 3 bases from V and 7 bases from J, with 19 bases between. The CDR3 here is CASSYSWKGSRNEQFF. CDR3 DNA sequence: TGTGCCAGCAGTTATAGCTGGAAGGGATCACGTAATGAGCAGTTCTTC.

The J gene is TRBJ2-3, the V gene TRBV6-5, with D uncertain. CDR3 size: 16 residues. From germline, CDR1 is MNHEY and CDR2 SVGAGI. Deletions cut 2 bases from V and 2 bases from J, with 14 bases between. The CDR3: CASSYEGSLYTDTQYF. The CDR3 bases are TGTGCCAGCAGTTACGAAGGCAGCCTTTACACAGATACGCAGTATTTT.

J is TRBJ2-1 and V is TRBV7-9; 11 bases line up with TRBD1. V lost 6 bases and J lost 7; bases outside the gene matches: 5. The CDR3 spans 14 residues. Germline loops: CDR1 SEHNR, CDR2 FQNEAQ (reference sequence). The CDR3 coding sequence is TGTGCCAGCAGACAGGACAGGGGGCGTAATGAGCAGTTCTTC. Its protein is CASRQDRGRNEQFF.

The V and J genes are TRBV15 and TRBJ2-1, with TRBD2 matching 11 bases. CDR3 size: 17 residues. After removal of 5 bases from V and 5 bases from J, the junction contained 11 bases not matched to a gene. Germline lookup yields CDR1 LNHNV and CDR2 YYDKDF (reference sequence). CDR3 protein: CATSGWDPGLADNEQFF. The CDR3 DNA sequence: TGTGCCACCAGCGGATGGGACCCGGGACTAGCGGACAATGAGCAGTTCTTC. Supplemented by reference TRBV15 and TRBJ2-1, the full variable domain reads DAMVIQNPRYQVTQFGKPVTLSCSQTLNHNVMYWYQQKSSQAPKLLFHYYDKDFNNEADTPDNFQSRRPNTSFCFLDIRSPGLGDTAMYLCATSGWDPGLADNEQFFGPGTRLTVL.

The chain employs TRBV4-1 and TRBJ2-5; D could derive from TRBD1 or TRBD2 (5 bases each). V lost 0 bases to trimming and J lost 4 bases, with 12 bases between them. CDR1 is MGHRA and CDR2 is YSYEKL in the germline V gene. The CDR3 sequence is 15 residues long. CDR3 coding DNA: TGCGCCAGCAGCCAAGAGTACGATGGGGGAGAGACCCAGTACTTC. Protein: CASSQEYDGGETQYF.

The rearrangement uses TRBV4-1 and TRBJ2-7, with 7 bases lining up with TRBD1. CDR3 length: 13 residues. V lost 1 base and J lost 4; bases outside the gene matches: 1. Germline CDR1 is MGHRA and CDR2 is YSYEKL. The CDR3 sequence: CASSQGDRYEQYF. CDR3 DNA: TGCGCCAGCAGCCAAGGGGACAGATACGAGCAGTACTTC.

The sample holds one count of this clone. The V and J genes are TRBV10-3 and TRBJ2-3, with D hard to call. Germline-derived CDR1 and CDR2 are ENHRY and SYGVKD. Trimming shortened V by 3 bases and J by 5 bases, and 18 bases separated the two germline ends. The CDR3 extends over 16 amino acids. This chain's CDR3 is CAISDTYSPNLDTQYF. The CDR3 nucleotides read TGTGCCATCAGTGATACATACAGCCCAAATTTAGATACGCAGTATTTT.

The chain carries TRBV27 and TRBJ2-7; D unresolved. The CDR3 covers 14 residues. The V gene's germline CDR1 is MNHEY and CDR2 SMNVEV (reference sequence). Trimming shortened V by 1 base and J by 3 bases, and 10 bases separated the two germline ends. CDR3 sequence reads: CASSLFAEDYEQYF. CDR3 DNA sequence: TGTGCCAGCAGTTTATTTGCAGAGGACTACGAGCAGTACTTC.

The rearrangement joins TRBV4-1 to TRBJ2-5; the match to TRBD2 covers 7 bases. The CDR3 totals 15 residues. Germline V CDR1 and CDR2: MGHRA, YSYEKL. J was trimmed by 1 base and V by 4 bases; bases with no gene match: 6. This CDR3 is CASSPILAAQETQYF. The CDR3 nucleotides are TGCGCCAGCAGCCCGATCCTAGCGGCCCAAGAGACCCAGTACTTC.